The TCR beta chain described here comes from a study of blood T cell repertoires in COVID-19 (dated by TCRdb to the early 2020s). Notes on the research overall: Samples covering the acute and convalescent phases of COVID-19 were provided by collaborators in the United States, Italy and Spain. Where available, HLA class I and class II types were obtained from metadata supplied by the sample provider rather than from assay-based typing. The material from the prospective study consisted of cDNA or gDNA derived from T cells, B-cell-depleted T cells, or PBMCs. Samples were obtained from the ongoing ImmuneRACE study (first 160 participants) and from approximately 1,200 subjects provided by 6 global collaborators. Subjects who had been exposed to COVID-19, were actively infected with it, or had recovered from it provided the deeply sampled blood TCRbeta repertoires that made up the dataset. The repertoires were made available in a free public database intended to serve as a resource for research on the immune response to SARS-CoV-2. The sample metadata nearly always contained a de-identified subject ID, COVID-19 status, age in years and sex.

Whole blood was collected in K2EDTA tubes by collaborating institutions according to the institutions' own protocols. For TCRbeta analysis, collaborators shipped samples as frozen whole blood, isolated PBMCs, or DNA extracted from either of those sample types. TCRbeta CDR3 regions were amplified from genomic DNA using the immunoSEQ Assay, a bias-controlled multiplex PCR. In the original analysis: Within the assay, amplification of reference gene primers was used to estimate how many nucleated cells each sample contained. To quantify the absolute abundance of each unique TCRbeta CDR3 rearrangement, sequence reads were collapsed and filtered. For each sample, productive Simpson clonality was calculated as the square root of Simpson's diversity index over productive rearrangements. This immuneACCESS table, as held by TCRdb, lists in-frame sequences with V and J called but not all clones. Of the missing ones, under half trace to an unresolved V gene in checked studies; the others have no known cause. V, J and clone size were drawn from that table, and D and trimming were deduced from the DNA. The table for this sample lists about 99,000 clones; around 82% of them were counted only once. The ten largest clones represent 10% to 15% of the sample.

Notes on this clone: The antigen this receptor binds is unknown. No base quality values were provided; no much bigger clone lies one nucleotide off.

Broader findings and caveats from the paper: The quantity of clinical and demographic metadata differed by source and by participant and was supplied without curation.

This TCR was recovered from a human donor in a cohort sampled during active or convalescent COVID-19. Sequenced material: peripheral blood.

The DNA sequence is TGTGCCTGGGGAGGGGAGCGAAGTTACCTGTACTTC. Its protein reads: CAWGGERSYLYF. The chain is made from TRBV30 and TRBJ2-7; the D region possibly corresponds to TRBD2 (6 bases align). Inclusive of the bounding cysteine and phenylalanine, the CDR3 is 12 residues long. The only DNA kept is the CDR3, 36 bases in frame from the first base. V is cut by 5 bases and J by 12 bases, and the space between the germline ends is 20 bases. CDR1 and CDR2 are read off the germline V gene (reference sequence) as GTSNPN and SVGIG.